This entry features one T cell receptor (beta chain) sequence. The data stem from a study of blood T cell repertoires in COVID-19. Study overall: Acute-phase and convalescent COVID-19 samples originated in the United States, Italy and Spain. Sample material is recorded as cDNA or gDNA derived from T cells, B-cell-depleted T cells, or PBMCs.

Trimming removed 3 bases at V and 2 bases at J, with 6 bases between. CDR3 length: 13 residues. The study recruited people aged roughly 18 to 100 years across about two dozen US areas. Repertoires were generated with immunoSEQ multiplex PCR, while TCRdb's copy carries only in-frame clones and drops some. Seen here are approximately 300,000 clones, about 90% observed once, and the top ten hold roughly a tenth. Sequencing was performed on PBMCs or T cells enriched from blood (not recorded which). The source of this sequence is a woman aged 30 to 39 who had recovered from COVID-19. The chain is built from TRBV12-3 or TRBV12-4 and TRBJ2-3; no definite D call. The DNA of the CDR3 is TGTGCCAGCAGTTTTGCGTCCACAGATACGCAGTATTTT. Encoded protein: CASSFASTDTQYF.